Listed below are T cell receptor beta chains from one sample, sequenced in a study of metastatic and nonmetastatic thyroid tumors. TCRdb re-called clones from the PCR reads using MiXCR. The sample contains around 20,000 clones, less than 20% of which appear only once. Material for sequencing was blood. Source of these receptors: a female donor with papillary thyroid cancer or a benign thyroid nodule (not recorded which). Some clones in this sample may be carry-over from other donors' samples. The CDR3 runs from the conserved cysteine through the conserved F or W. D genes are given only for firm matches. Clone size is not always given. Where it is, it says once, few, many or a class for expanded clones.

j_call: TRBJ2-7
clone_size: medium-sized
v_call: TRBV19
d_call: .
cdr3_aa: CASSPGLTGEQYF
cdr3_nt: TGTGCCAGTAGCCCGGGCCTAACGGGCGAGCAGTACTTC

j_call: TRBJ2-5
clone_size: .
v_call: TRBV18
d_call: .
cdr3_aa: CASSPPGANGSETQYF
cdr3_nt: TGTGCCAGCTCACCCCCGGGGGCCAACGGGAGTGAGACCCAGTACTTC

j_call: TRBJ1-2
clone_size: many
v_call: TRBV28
d_call: .
cdr3_aa: CASSVYYGYTF
cdr3_nt: TGTGCCAGCAGTGTCTACTATGGCTACACCTTC

j_call: TRBJ2-3
clone_size: many
v_call: TRBV19
d_call: .
cdr3_aa: CASTTGTSTDTQYF
cdr3_nt: TGTGCCAGCACAACCGGGACTAGCACAGATACGCAGTATTTT

j_call: TRBJ2-7
clone_size: medium-sized
v_call: TRBV7-2
d_call: TRBD2
cdr3_aa: CASSLGGTSTYEQYF
cdr3_nt: TGTGCCAGCAGCTTAGGGGGGACTAGCACCTACGAGCAGTACTTC

j_call: TRBJ2-1
clone_size: many
v_call: TRBV3-1
d_call: .
cdr3_aa: CASSQGGRGTYNEQFF
cdr3_nt: TGTGCCAGCAGCCAAGGAGGGCGCGGGACCTACAATGAGCAGTTCTTC

j_call: TRBJ2-5
clone_size: many
v_call: TRBV20-1
d_call: .
cdr3_aa: CSAPPLGRREETQYF
cdr3_nt: TGCAGTGCTCCACCCCTAGGCAGACGAGAAGAGACCCAGTACTTC

j_call: TRBJ2-3
clone_size: few
v_call: TRBV6-4
d_call: .
cdr3_aa: CASSDSRDTDTQYF
cdr3_nt: TGTGCCAGCAGTGACTCGCGGGACACAGATACGCAGTATTTT

j_call: TRBJ1-1
clone_size: many
v_call: TRBV11-3
d_call: .
cdr3_aa: CASSLRNAEAFF
cdr3_nt: TGTGCCAGCAGCTTGAGGAACGCTGAAGCTTTCTTT

j_call: TRBJ2-7
clone_size: .
v_call: TRBV20-1
d_call: .
cdr3_aa: CSARDFGVGVHEHYF
cdr3_nt: TGCAGTGCTAGAGATTTTGGGGTTGGAGTCCACGAGCATTACTTC

j_call: TRBJ2-7
clone_size: medium-sized
v_call: TRBV6-2/TRBV6-3
d_call: TRBD1
cdr3_aa: CASSPEDRGRYEQYF
cdr3_nt: TGTGCCAGCAGTCCCGAGGACAGGGGGAGGTACGAGCAGTACTTC

j_call: TRBJ2-7
clone_size: many
v_call: TRBV5-6
d_call: TRBD2
cdr3_aa: CASSLTSGSSYEQYF
cdr3_nt: TGTGCCAGCAGCTTGACTAGCGGGAGCTCCTACGAGCAGTACTTC

j_call: TRBJ2-3
clone_size: many
v_call: TRBV2
d_call: .
cdr3_aa: CASSQTVVDTQYF
cdr3_nt: TGTGCCAGCAGTCAGACGGTAGTAGATACGCAGTATTTT

j_call: TRBJ2-6
clone_size: many
v_call: TRBV10-3
d_call: TRBD1
cdr3_aa: CAISGVGDRRSGANVLTF
cdr3_nt: TGTGCCATCAGTGGGGTAGGGGACAGACGGTCTGGGGCCAACGTCCTGACTTTC

j_call: TRBJ2-7
clone_size: many
v_call: TRBV30
d_call: .
cdr3_aa: CAWITPHEQYF
cdr3_nt: TGTGCCTGGATTACCCCTCACGAGCAGTACTTC

j_call: TRBJ2-5
clone_size: many
v_call: TRBV27
d_call: TRBD2
cdr3_aa: CASSLIAGGETQYF
cdr3_nt: TGTGCCAGCAGTTTAATAGCGGGGGGCGAGACCCAGTACTTC

j_call: TRBJ2-1
clone_size: few
v_call: TRBV18
d_call: TRBD2
cdr3_aa: CASSPLTRRLAGRRNEQFF
cdr3_nt: TGTGCCAGCTCACCACTGACGAGGCGGCTAGCGGGGAGACGCAATGAGCAGTTCTTC

j_call: TRBJ1-5
clone_size: medium-sized
v_call: TRBV6-1
d_call: .
cdr3_aa: CASSLTWGGNQPQHF
cdr3_nt: TGTGCCAGCAGTCTGACGTGGGGGGGCAATCAGCCCCAGCATTTT

j_call: TRBJ1-2
clone_size: .
v_call: TRBV20-1
d_call: .
cdr3_aa: CSARPDYVYTF
cdr3_nt: TGCAGTGCTAGACCGGATTATGTCTACACCTTC